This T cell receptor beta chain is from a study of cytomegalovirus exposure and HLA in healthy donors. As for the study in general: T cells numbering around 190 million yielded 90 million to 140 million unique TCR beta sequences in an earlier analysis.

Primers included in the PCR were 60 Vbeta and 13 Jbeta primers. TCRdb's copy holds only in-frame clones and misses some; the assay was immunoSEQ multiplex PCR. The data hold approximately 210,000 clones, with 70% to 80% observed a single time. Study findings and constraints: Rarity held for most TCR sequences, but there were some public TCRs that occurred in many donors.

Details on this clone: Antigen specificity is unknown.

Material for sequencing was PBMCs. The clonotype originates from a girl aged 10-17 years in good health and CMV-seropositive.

This CDR3 reads CASGLRLAGSQGTDTQYF. The CDR3 DNA is TGTGCTAGTGGTCTGAGGCTAGCGGGGAGCCAAGGCACAGATACGCAGTATTTT. The V gene is TRBV12-5, the J gene TRBJ2-3; 9 nucleotides match TRBD2. The V gene end was trimmed by 5 bases and the J gene end by 1 base; junction bases not matched to a gene: 13. Germline V gives CDR1 LGHNT, CDR2 FRNRAP. This CDR3 region has 18 residues.